Included here is one TCR beta chain sequence, with context. Trimming took 5 bases from V and 0 from J, leaving 17 bases between them. CDR1 is MNHEY, CDR2 SMNVEV, per germline (reference sequence). The CDR3 totals 16 residues. The data were taken from a study of blood T cell repertoires in COVID-19. Study-level background: T cells, B-cell-depleted T cells, or PBMCs provided the cDNA or gDNA that served as material.

Method: immunoSEQ multiplex PCR; TCRdb's copy keeps in-frame clones and lacks some. The data hold 110,000 or so clones, with 85% to 90% observed a single time. This TCR derives from a woman aged 45-65 years with acute or convalescent COVID-19. The chain has TRBV27 and TRBJ2-7, with a possible D match to TRBD2 (5 bases). The material sequenced was peripheral blood. The CDR3 DNA reads as TGTGCCAGCAGTCCCCCGGCCCAGGCGGGCTCCTACGAGCAGTACTTC. Translation gives CASSPPAQAGSYEQYF.